The 30 T cell receptor beta chains reported below all come from one sample, sequenced in a study of identical twins. MiXCR, run by TCRdb on the 5' RACE reads, gives a single entry per CDR3 protein. In the table there are about 720,000 distinct CDR3 sequences, 8.5% to 9.5% of which are singletons. The data also belong to a second study, concerning yellow fever vaccine responses in identical twins.

Sequenced: PBMCs. These receptors were taken from a woman aged 18-29 years in good health.

This chain joins TRBV5-1 and TRBJ2-3, with 8 bases lining up with TRBD2. This CDR3 is 16 amino acids long. Germline CDR1 and CDR2: SGHRS and YFSETQ. V was clipped by 0 bases and J by 0 bases; unmatched bases: 3. Written as DNA, the CDR3 is TGCGCCAGCAGCTTGGGGCGGGGGGTCAGCACAGATACGCAGTATTTT. Residues: CASSLGRGVSTDTQYF.

This clonotype was seen many times. This chain joins TRBV7-9 and TRBJ2-3; 10 bases fit TRBD1. The CDR3 is made up of 13 amino acids. Germline CDR1 SEHNR, CDR2 FQNEAQ (reference sequence). CDR3 sequence reads: CAAWGQGTDTQYF. CDR3 bases: TGTGCTGCGTGGGGACAGGGGACAGATACGCAGTATTTT.

This clonotype has at least ten counts. The chain has TRBV7-9 and TRBJ2-1, with D perhaps TRBD1 or TRBD2 (5 bases each). Germline V CDR1 and CDR2: SEHNR, FQNEAQ (reference sequence). The CDR3 runs 16 residues. V lost 5 bases and J lost 0, with 14 bases in between. CDR3 coding DNA: TGTGCCAGCAGCCCCCAAGCAGGGAGCTCCTACAATGAGCAGTTCTTC. It encodes CASSPQAGSSYNEQFF. The whole variable domain, filled in from reference TRBV7-9 and TRBJ2-1, reads DTGVSQNPRHKITKRGQNVTFRCDPISEHNRLYWYRQTLGQGPEFLTYFQNEAQLEKSRLLSDRFSAERPKGSFSTLEIQRTEQGDSAMYLCASSPQAGSSYNEQFFGPGTRLTVL.

Concerning this clonotype: Its ends do not fully match the called genes, so a read error is possible. The V and J genes are TRBV2 and TRBJ2-1; TRBD1 agrees at 8 bases. Germline V CDR1 and CDR2: SNHLY, FYNNEI. This CDR3 spans 13 amino acids. The DNA for the CDR3 is TGTGCCAGCATTGCGGACAGGGACAATGTGCAGTTCTTC. It specifies CASIADRDNVQFF.

This clonotype appeared a few times. V gene TRBV5-6 combines with J gene TRBJ2-7, with no clear D. V gave up 0 bases and J gave up 5 bases, with 18 bases separating them. The CDR3 extends over 16 amino acids. In germline, CDR1 is SGHDT, CDR2 YYEEEE. CDR3 nucleotides: TGTGCCAGCAGCTTGGCCTGGCGACCCCTAAAGGACGAGCAGTACTTC. Amino acid sequence: CASSLAWRPLKDEQYF.

There are a few counts of this clonotype. J is TRBJ2-1 and V is TRBV7-8, with D perhaps TRBD2 (6 bases). The CDR3 loop spans 13 amino acids. V lost 1 base, J lost 9 bases, and 10 bases lay in between. Germline-derived CDR1 and CDR2 are SGHVS and FQNEAQ. The CDR3 DNA sequence: TGTGCCAGCAGCTTAGATGGCGGGACTGAGCAGTTCTTC. It is translated as CASSLDGGTEQFF.

Only a few counts were recorded for this clonotype. The V gene is TRBV10-3, the J gene TRBJ2-7; unclear D gene. V dropped 2 bases and J dropped 7 bases, with 15 bases sitting between them. Germline loops: CDR1 ENHRY, CDR2 SYGVKD. The CDR3 is made up of 14 amino acids. The CDR3 DNA reads TGTGCCATCAGTGAGGGCCCCGGTACTTTGGAGCAGTACTTC. It codes for CAISEGPGTLEQYF.

In this sample, this clonotype turned up a few times. This chain uses TRBV2 with TRBJ2-3; 11 nucleotides line up with TRBD2. The CDR3 loop spans 15 amino acids. Germline V gene data show CDR1 as SNHLY and CDR2 as FYNNEI. V was pared by 10 bases and J by 1 base, with 7 bases of the junction left unmatched. In nucleotides, the CDR3 is TGTGCCACTTCTTGGGGACTAGCGGGCACAGATACGCAGTATTTT. Translated: CATSWGLAGTDTQYF.

The sample holds a few counts of this clonotype. This chain uses TRBV7-2 with TRBJ2-7, with TRBD1 matching 8 bases. The CDR3 is 15 amino acids. The J segment lost 0 bases and the V segment lost 3 bases, leaving 4 bases of the junction unmatched. The germline V gene has CDR1 SGHTA and CDR2 FQGNSA. The CDR3 here is CASSFGTGASYEQYF. In DNA form, the CDR3 reads TGTGCCAGCAGCTTCGGGACAGGTGCCTCCTACGAGCAGTACTTC. The full variable domain, rest sourced from reference TRBV7-2 and TRBJ2-7, is GAGVSQSPSNKVTEKGKDVELRCDPISGHTALYWYRQSLGQGLEFLIYFQGNSAPDKSGLPSDRFSAERTGGSVSTLTIQRTQQEDSAVYLCASSFGTGASYEQYFGPGTRLTVT.

The chain links TRBV10-3 to TRBJ2-7, with TRBD1 matching 7 bases. The CDR3 runs 14 residues. V lost 8 bases, J lost 1 base, and 8 bases stayed unmatched. Germline lookup yields CDR1 ENHRY and CDR2 SYGVKD. CDR3 sequence reads: CAIRTEGASYEQYF. The DNA for the CDR3 is TGTGCCATCCGCACCGAGGGGGCATCCTACGAGCAGTACTTC.

This chain connects TRBV2 to TRBJ2-5; 11 nucleotides match TRBD2. The CDR3 extends over 17 amino acids. The V segment lost 3 bases and the J segment 1 base; nucleotides outside the gene matches: 7. Per the germline V gene, CDR1 is SNHLY and CDR2 is FYNNEI. The CDR3 coding sequence is TGTGCCAGCAGTGATGTTCTAGCGGGGGGACCCCAAGAGACCCAGTACTTC. Translating it yields CASSDVLAGGPQETQYF.

The table lists this clonotype with many counts. J is TRBJ2-1 and V is TRBV7-9; 12 bases line up with TRBD2. J lost 7 bases, V lost 5 bases, and 6 bases had no gene match. Germline CDR1 SEHNR, CDR2 FQNEAQ (reference sequence). The CDR3 consists of 15 residues. The CDR3 DNA sequence: TGTGCCAGCAGCACCCGACTAGCGGGAGTAAATGAGCAGTTCTTC. Translating gives CASSTRLAGVNEQFF.

This clonotype was picked up a small number of times. The DNA for the CDR3 is TGTGCCAGCAGCCAAGAGTATACGGGAGGGCCGCGGGAGCAGTACTTC. It yields the protein CASSQEYTGGPREQYF. The chain joins TRBV3-1 to TRBJ2-7, with 8 bases lining up with TRBD2. With V trimmed by 0 bases and J by 7 bases, 11 bases remained unmatched. This CDR3 region has 16 residues. Per germline, CDR1 LGHDT and CDR2 YNNKEL (reference sequence).

The chain links TRBV20-1 to TRBJ2-1; D tentatively fits TRBD1 or TRBD2 (5 bases each). CDR1 and CDR2 (germline): DFQATT, SNEGSKA (reference sequence). Trimming stripped 3 bases from V and 6 bases from J, with 15 bases between. The CDR3 extends over 14 amino acids. The CDR3 reads CSARSGSLGNEQFF. As DNA, the CDR3 is TGCAGTGCTAGGTCAGGGAGTCTGGGCAATGAGCAGTTCTTC.

The chain has TRBV24-1 and TRBJ2-5; D unresolved. CDR3 length: 16 residues. V was clipped by 3 bases and J by 2 bases, with 15 bases between them. Germline V gene data show CDR1 as KGHDR and CDR2 as SFDVKD. The CDR3 is CATSDPRAKAQETQYF. Written as DNA, the CDR3 is TGTGCCACCAGTGATCCCCGGGCCAAGGCACAAGAGACCCAGTACTTC.

This clonotype was counted a few times. The chain has TRBV20-1 and TRBJ2-3; either TRBD1 or TRBD2 may fit D (6 bases each). The V end was cut by 1 base, the J end by 3 bases, with 14 bases between. This CDR3 is 15 amino acids long. The V gene's germline CDR1 is DFQATT and CDR2 SNEGSKA (reference sequence). The CDR3 here is CSARGGDIRTDTQYF. The CDR3 nucleotides read TGCAGTGCTAGAGGGGGGGACATAAGGACAGATACGCAGTATTTT.

In its sample, this clonotype was seen many times. The chain recombines TRBV6-2 or TRBV6-3 with TRBJ2-1, with TRBD1 matching 8 bases. This CDR3 has 15 residues. The V gene's germline CDR1 is MNHEY and CDR2 SVGEGT. V was pared by 5 bases and J by 1 base, with 4 bases of the junction left unmatched. The CDR3, as DNA: TGTGCCAGCAGTCGAGGACAGGGTTCCTACAATGAGCAGTTCTTC. Encoded protein: CASSRGQGSYNEQFF.

This clonotype was counted only a few times. The chain combines TRBV29-1 with TRBJ1-2; D is ambiguous. CDR1 SQVTM and CDR2 ANQGSEA come from the germline V gene. V dropped 2 bases and J dropped 4 bases, with 8 bases sitting between them. This CDR3 is 12 amino acids long. The CDR3 reads CSVESDLYGYTF. As DNA, the CDR3 is TGCAGCGTTGAATCAGATCTCTATGGCTACACCTTC.

The table lists this clonotype with a few counts. The chain combines TRBV27 with TRBJ1-1; D may be TRBD1 (6 bases). Germline CDR1 MNHEY, CDR2 SMNVEV (reference sequence). The CDR3 runs 14 residues. The V end was cut by 3 bases, the J end by 4 bases, with 12 bases between. The CDR3 bases are TGTGCCAGCAGTTTCTCCTTGACAGGCACTGAAGCTTTCTTT. The encoded protein is CASSFSLTGTEAFF.

V is TRBV6-2 or TRBV6-3 and J is TRBJ2-7; D remains unclear. The CDR3 has 12 residues. Looked up from germline, CDR1 is MNHEY and CDR2 is SVGEGT. The V end lost 6 bases, the J end lost 4 bases, and 10 bases lay between the germline ends. The CDR3 reads CASSDSVYEQYF. Written as DNA, the CDR3 is TGTGCCAGCAGCGACTCAGTGTACGAGCAGTACTTC.

The rearrangement joins TRBV7-9 to TRBJ1-1; D is uncertain. The CDR3 covers 12 residues. Trimming cost V 7 bases and J 2 bases, with 8 bases left between them. Per germline, CDR1 SEHNR and CDR2 FQNEAQ (reference sequence). The CDR3 DNA is TGTGCCAGCACAGCAGCCAACACTGAAGCTTTCTTT. It specifies CASTAANTEAFF.

This chain links TRBV2 with TRBJ2-6; 7 bases map to TRBD1. Germline CDR1 reads SNHLY; CDR2 reads FYNNEI. The junction had 4 bases not matched to a gene; V was cut back by 11 bases and J by 0 bases. The CDR3 consists of 14 residues. CDR3 protein: CAGQASSGANVLTF. CDR3 bases: TGTGCCGGACAGGCCAGCTCTGGGGCCAACGTCCTGACTTTC.

This clonotype was seen a handful of times. The rearrangement links TRBV5-1 to TRBJ2-2; D is unresolved. The CDR3 is made up of 15 amino acids. Germline CDR1 SGHRS, CDR2 YFSETQ. V was cut by 0 bases and J by 4 bases, with 10 bases left in between. The CDR3 spells CASSLDQLGTGELFF. In DNA, the CDR3 is TGCGCCAGCAGCTTGGACCAGTTGGGCACCGGGGAGCTGTTTTTT. The full variable domain, rest sourced from reference TRBV5-1 and TRBJ2-2, is KAGVTQTPRYLIKTRGQQVTLSCSPISGHRSVSWYQQTPGQGLQFLFEYFSETQRNKGNFPGRFSGRQFSNSRSEMNVSTLELGDSALYLCASSLDQLGTGELFFGEGSRLTVL.

This rearrangement joins TRBV7-2 to TRBJ2-7; perhaps TRBD1 as D (6 bases). Germline CDR1 and CDR2: SGHTA and FQGNSA. The length of the CDR3 is 14 residues. With 5 bases removed from V and 2 bases from J, the gap between germline ends came to 13 bases. This CDR3 reads CASSPSTGPYEQYF. The CDR3 DNA reads as TGTGCCAGCAGCCCCTCGACAGGACCCTACGAGCAGTACTTC.

This clonotype was picked up many times. J is TRBJ1-1 and V is TRBV7-9; 9 bases match TRBD1. The germline V gene encodes CDR1 SEHNR and CDR2 FQNEAQ (reference sequence). V dropped 5 bases and J dropped 7; count of bases not matched to a gene: 8. CDR3 size: 14 residues. As DNA, the CDR3 is TGTGCCAGCAGCCAGACCGGGACAGGGTTTGAAGCTTTCTTT. It is translated as CASSQTGTGFEAFF.

The chain has TRBV5-1 and TRBJ2-3; the D gene could be TRBD1 or TRBD2 (5 bases each). This CDR3 is 15 amino acids long. Germline values: CDR1 SGHRS, CDR2 YFSETQ. Between the trimmed V and J ends, which lost 1 base and 3 bases, there was a span of 12 bases. In DNA form, the CDR3 reads TGCGCCAGCAGCTTGTTTCGGGACGAAACAGATACGCAGTATTTT. Translated, it gives CASSLFRDETDTQYF.

Concerning this clonotype: The junction does not match germline at one end; this may be a read error. The chain links TRBV7-7 to TRBJ2-7; tentative D call: TRBD2 (5 bases). Germline CDR1 and CDR2: SSHAT and FNYEAQ (reference sequence). CDR3 length: 14 residues. The CDR3 DNA sequence: TGTGCTAGCAGCTTAAGGGAGAAGGCCTACGAGCAGTACTTC. This codes for CASSLREKAYEQYF.

The sample holds a few counts of this clonotype. V and J are TRBV20-1 and TRBJ2-1; 13 nucleotides match TRBD2. Per the germline V gene, CDR1 is DFQATT and CDR2 is SNEGSKA (reference sequence). The CDR3 contains 13 residues. Germline trimming cut 5 bases from V and 8 bases from J; bases unmatched to any gene: 3. The CDR3 here is CSAGLAGVYEQFF. CDR3 in DNA: TGCAGTGCTGGACTAGCGGGGGTCTATGAGCAGTTCTTC.

This clonotype has more than one count but fewer than ten. The chain joins TRBV15 to TRBJ2-3; a weak D match, TRBD2 (6 bases). CDR1 and CDR2 from the germline V gene are LNHNV and YYDKDF (reference sequence). Trimming pared 3 bases from V and 2 bases from J, leaving 12 bases between. This CDR3 region has 15 residues. The CDR3 bases are TGTGCCACCAGCAGCGGCGGGGTGAACACAGATACGCAGTATTTT. Protein product: CATSSGGVNTDTQYF.

For the CDR3, the DNA is TGTGCCAGCAGCTCCACCTCACGCCGGACTAGCGGGACGGACGAGCAGTACTTC. It is translated as CASSSTSRRTSGTDEQYF. The rearrangement links TRBV11-1 to TRBJ2-7; 12 nucleotides line up with TRBD2. The CDR3 covers 18 residues. Germline V CDR1 and CDR2: SGHAT, FQDESV (reference sequence). Germline trimming cut 4 bases from V and 5 bases from J; bases unmatched to any gene: 15. Drawing the rest from reference TRBV11-1 and TRBJ2-7, the complete variable domain is EAEVAQSPRYKITEKSQAVAFWCDPISGHATLYWYRQILGQGPELLVQFQDESVVDDSQLPKDRFSAERLKGVDSTLKIQPAELGDSAMYLCASSSTSRRTSGTDEQYFGPGTRLTVT.